One sample yielded the 14 T cell receptor beta chains listed below, sequenced in a study of blood T cell repertoires in COVID-19 (dated by TCRdb to about 2020). The library was built by means of the immunoSEQ multiplex PCR assay. In its TCRdb copy, this immuneACCESS table keeps in-frame sequences only and misses some clones. Where compared with another copy, unresolved V genes explain less than half of these, and the others have no known cause. This sample has roughly 110,000 clones in its table, and under 95% of those were observed once. The ten largest clonotypes hold 1% to 1.5% of the sample. Sequenced input: peripheral blood. These receptors were obtained from a woman between 25 and 40 years old with acute or convalescent COVID-19.

The genes are TRBV6-5 and TRBJ1-2, with TRBD1 matching over 8 bases. Losses at the gene ends were 9 bases for V and 6 bases for J; bases not matched to a gene: 12. The CDR3 sequence is 14 residues long. Germline values: CDR1 MNHEY, CDR2 SVGAGI. This CDR3 reads CASYQTGAGDGYTF. As DNA, the CDR3 is TGTGCCAGTTATCAGACAGGGGCGGGTGATGGCTACACCTTC.

The chain employs TRBV11-3 and TRBJ2-3; TRBD2 matches at 7 bases. V was pared by 3 bases and J by 0 bases, with 3 bases of the junction left unmatched. Germline V CDR1 and CDR2: SGHNT, YENEEA. This CDR3 region has 15 residues. The CDR3 protein is CASSFRSGSTDTQYF. For the CDR3, the DNA is TGTGCCAGCAGCTTTCGTAGCGGGAGCACAGATACGCAGTATTTT.

The CDR3 protein is CASLPRGRSHEQYF. CDR3 DNA sequence: TGTGCCTCCCTACCCCGGGGGAGATCCCACGAGCAGTACTTC. This chain uses TRBV27 with TRBJ2-7, with D possibly being TRBD2 (6 bases). V was clipped by 11 bases and J by 5 bases, with 22 bases between them. Germline V CDR1 and CDR2: MNHEY, SMNVEV (reference sequence). The CDR3 contains 14 residues.

The chain employs TRBV5-1 and TRBJ1-2; D is perhaps TRBD1 (6 bases). Trimming left V 4 bases short and J 2 bases short, with 12 bases between. Germline CDR1 SGHRS, CDR2 YFSETQ. The CDR3 spans 14 residues. This chain's CDR3 is CASSTGNTNYGYTF. In DNA, the CDR3 is TGCGCCAGCAGCACAGGGAACACAAACTATGGCTACACCTTC. The variable domain in full, with the rest retrieved from reference TRBV5-1 and TRBJ1-2, is KAGVTQTPRYLIKTRGQQVTLSCSPISGHRSVSWYQQTPGQGLQFLFEYFSETQRNKGNFPGRFSGRQFSNSRSEMNVSTLELGDSALYLCASSTGNTNYGYTFGSGTRLTVV.

As for this clone: This sample includes further DNA sequences coding for the same CDR3. The chain is built from TRBV27 and TRBJ1-6; no clear D gene. The CDR3 runs to 13 residues. Per germline, CDR1 MNHEY and CDR2 SMNVEV (reference sequence). The ends were cut back, 7 bases at V and 0 bases at J, with 4 bases in the middle. CDR3 residues: CASTGSYNSPLHF. The DNA for the CDR3 is TGTGCCAGCACGGGCTCCTATAATTCACCCCTCCACTTT.

The table lists this clone with a few counts. The chain combines TRBV12-5 with TRBJ2-7, with TRBD1 matching 9 bases. The CDR3 spans 15 residues. The V segment lost 5 bases and the J segment 0 bases; nucleotides outside the gene matches: 5. Germline CDR1 and CDR2: LGHNT and FRNRAP. The CDR3 coding sequence is TGTGCTAGTGGTACCGGACAGGGGAACTCCTACGAGCAGTACTTC. It translates to CASGTGQGNSYEQYF.

The rearrangement links TRBV2 to TRBJ2-1; a weak D match, TRBD1 (5 bases). Deletions cut 2 bases from V and 6 bases from J, with 17 bases between. The CDR3 sequence is 16 residues long. Germline CDR1 SNHLY, CDR2 FYNNEI. This CDR3 is CASSERRSDRGNEQFF. The CDR3 DNA follows: TGTGCCAGCAGTGAAAGAAGATCCGATAGGGGCAATGAGCAGTTCTTC. The full variable domain, its missing parts supplied by reference TRBV2 and TRBJ2-1, is EPEVTQTPSHQVTQMGQEVILRCVPISNHLYFYWYRQILGQKVEFLVSFYNNEISEKSEIFDDQFSVERPDGSNFTLKIRSTKLEDSAMYFCASSERRSDRGNEQFFGPGTRLTVL.

The V and J genes are TRBV3-1 (or the pseudogene TRBV3-2) and TRBJ2-1; D perhaps matches TRBD2 (6 bases). The CDR3 spans 14 residues. Germline V gives CDR1 LGHDT, CDR2 YNNKEL (reference sequence). Trimming left V 3 bases short and J 8 bases short, with 14 bases between. The CDR3 here is CASSQGGLAYEQFF. In DNA, the CDR3 is TGTGCCAGCAGCCAGGGGGGATTAGCCTATGAGCAGTTCTTC.

The V and J genes are TRBV7-9 and TRBJ2-3, with D hard to call. V shed 7 bases and J shed 0 bases, with 14 bases lying between them. The CDR3 loop spans 15 amino acids. Germline V lookup: CDR1 SEHNR, CDR2 FQNEAQ (reference sequence). This CDR3 reads CASTQRLVSTDTQYF. CDR3 nucleotides: TGTGCCAGCACCCAACGGCTAGTTAGCACAGATACGCAGTATTTT.

The chain carries TRBV5-1 and TRBJ2-3; D gene ambiguous. The germline CDR1 and CDR2 sequences are SGHRS and YFSETQ. V gave up 2 bases and J gave up 2 bases, with 15 bases separating them. CDR3 length: 16 amino acids. This CDR3 is CASSFAARVDTDTQYF. The DNA of the CDR3 is TGCGCCAGCAGCTTCGCGGCGAGAGTTGACACAGATACGCAGTATTTT.

This chain links TRBV5-6 with TRBJ1-2; 7 bases line up with TRBD1. This CDR3 has 15 amino acids. The germline CDR1 and CDR2 sequences are SGHDT and YYEEEE. Trimming at V came to 1 base and at J to 4 bases, leaving 7 bases not matched to a gene. CDR3 in amino acids: CASSLPGQTVYGYTF. In DNA, the CDR3 is TGTGCCAGCAGCTTGCCGGGACAGACCGTCTATGGCTACACCTTC.

This clone was recorded a few times. The gene calls are TRBV27 and TRBJ2-1; weak D call: TRBD1 (6 bases). Trimming left V 2 bases short and J 12 bases short, with 14 bases between. The germline gives CDR1 MNHEY, CDR2 SMNVEV (reference sequence). The CDR3 extends over 13 amino acids. CDR3: CASSLRGTGGQFF. The CDR3 nucleotides are TGTGCCAGCAGTTTAAGGGGGACCGGTGGGCAGTTCTTC.

This chain uses TRBV7-3 with TRBJ1-6, with a possible D match to TRBD1 (6 bases). Germline assignment: CDR1 SGHTA and CDR2 FQGTGA. The CDR3 has 16 residues. Trimming pared 4 bases from V and 7 bases from J, leaving 17 bases between. The CDR3 loop is CASSSDLSGGNSPLHF. CDR3 coding DNA: TGTGCCAGCAGCTCCGACCTTTCGGGGGGCAATTCACCCCTCCACTTT.

The CDR3 region has the DNA TGTGCCAGCAGCTTGGGACTAGCGGGCCTACCTAGCATTCAGTACTTC. Residues: CASSLGLAGLPSIQYF. The chain joins TRBV5-8 to TRBJ2-4; 10 bases map to TRBD2. The trim removed 0 bases at V and 9 bases at J, leaving 9 bases unmatched. Per germline, CDR1 SGHTS and CDR2 YDEGEE. The CDR3 is 16 residues long. The whole variable domain, filled in from reference TRBV5-8 and TRBJ2-4, reads EAGVTQSPTHLIKTRGQQATLRCSPISGHTSVYWYQQALGLGLQFLLWYDEGEERNRGNFPPRFSGRQFPNYSSELNVNALELEDSALYLCASSLGLAGLPSIQYFGAGTRLSVL.